This TCR beta chain was sequenced in a study of OX40 agonist ivuxolimab in advanced cancers. Study-level findings and limits: Partial responders treated at 0.1-3.0 mg/kg exhibited clonal expansion among the lowest measured.

It was autoimmune disease history or systemic immunosuppression that excluded patients. Trimming pared 2 bases from V and 3 bases from J, leaving 22 bases between. The CDR3 spans 18 residues. Germline CDR1 is KGHSH and CDR2 is LQKENI. Points on this clone: The antigen is unknown.

TCRdb's table, derived via immunoSEQ multiplex PCR, lists solely in-frame clones and lacks some. This sample carries roughly 93,000 clones, 92% of them seen once, and the ten largest clones take around 0.54%. The gene calls are TRBV18 and TRBJ1-1, with unresolved D. The sequences come from CD4+ or CD8+ T cells sorted from blood, collected in a trial of the OX40 agonist ivuxolimab. The clonotype originates from an adult with an advanced solid tumor such as melanoma, head and neck, liver or kidney cancer. The DNA for the CDR3 is TGTGCCAGCTCACCAGAGGCCTGGGAAAACGGTGGGTACACTGAAGCTTTCTTT. Its translation: CASSPEAWENGGYTEAFF.